Each of the 24 T cell receptor beta chains below was sequenced from the same sample in a study of blood T cell repertoires in COVID-19 (TCRdb year 2020). Receptor libraries were prepared by the immunoSEQ multiplex PCR assay. What TCRdb holds here is the immuneACCESS table cut down to in-frame rearrangements. Part of the clones is not present; checked against another copy, under half of the missing clones reflect an unresolved V gene, and the others are unexplained. In all, the sample holds hundreds of thousands of clones, and around 85% of those were seen once. Of the sample, 0.72% is held by the ten largest clones. Sample: peripheral blood. These receptors all come from a man aged 35 to 55 with acute or convalescent COVID-19.

This chain links TRBV15 with TRBJ2-1; no reliable D call. From germline, CDR1 is LNHNV and CDR2 YYDKDF (reference sequence). CDR3 length: 15 residues. V dropped 3 bases and J dropped 5 bases, with 14 bases sitting between them. The CDR3 region has the DNA TGTGCCACCAGCAGCCGTATAGCAAATCACAATGAGCAGTTCTTC. This translates into CATSSRIANHNEQFF.

The chain links TRBV7-2 to TRBJ2-5, with D possibly TRBD1 on 6 matching bases. Germline CDR1 is SGHTA and CDR2 is FQGNSA. Trimming cost V 6 bases and J 1 base, with 12 bases left between them. CDR3 length equals 14 residues. The CDR3 DNA reads TGTGCCAGCAGGGGGGCGGGCGTCCAAGAGACCCAGTACTTC. Translating gives CASRGAGVQETQYF.

The chain combines TRBV7-9 with TRBJ2-7; TRBD2 agrees at 9 bases. The V segment lost 1 base and the J segment 4 bases; nucleotides outside the gene matches: 17. Per the germline V gene, CDR1 is SEHNR and CDR2 is FQNEAQ (reference sequence). The CDR3 spans 19 residues. The CDR3 sequence: CASSLGAGLGRGREYEQYF. The CDR3 nucleotides read TGTGCCAGCAGCTTAGGGGCGGGTTTAGGACGCGGGAGGGAGTACGAGCAGTACTTC. Together with reference TRBV7-9 and TRBJ2-7, the CDR3 gives the full variable domain: DTGVSQNPRHKITKRGQNVTFRCDPISEHNRLYWYRQTLGQGPEFLTYFQNEAQLEKSRLLSDRFSAERPKGSFSTLEIQRTEQGDSAMYLCASSLGAGLGRGREYEQYFGPGTRLTVT.

The rearrangement uses TRBV6-1 and TRBJ1-2; possible D gene TRBD1, 6 bases. Germline V gene sequence: CDR1 MNHNS, CDR2 SASEGT. Trimming took 2 bases from V and 3 from J, leaving 13 bases between them. The CDR3 covers 15 residues. The CDR3 reads CASSEFFGGDYGYTF. Here the CDR3 DNA reads TGTGCCAGCAGTGAATTTTTTGGGGGCGACTATGGCTACACCTTC.

The chain recombines TRBV7-6 with TRBJ2-5; possibly TRBD1 for D (6 bases). Germline CDR1 reads SGHVS; CDR2 reads FNYEAQ. The CDR3 spans 15 residues. The ends were cut back, 1 base at V and 7 bases at J, with 16 bases in the middle. CDR3 loop: CASSLGGPGDGTQYF. The CDR3 nucleotides read TGTGCCAGCAGCTTAGGAGGCCCAGGGGATGGGACCCAGTACTTC.

CDR3 coding DNA: TGTGCCAGCAGTACCCTGGGGGCCCGGAGCGGGGAGCTGTTTTTT. Protein sequence: CASSTLGARSGELFF. The rearrangement links TRBV27 to TRBJ2-2, with D possibly matching TRBD1 (6 bases). Trimming left V 5 bases short and J 7 bases short, with 17 bases between. Germline CDR1 MNHEY, CDR2 SMNVEV (reference sequence). The CDR3 covers 15 residues.

The gene calls are TRBV6-5 and TRBJ2-1; the D is unclear. This CDR3 has 11 amino acids. Germline V gene sequence: CDR1 MNHEY, CDR2 SVGAGI. Trimming shortened V by 4 bases and J by 10 bases, and 8 bases separated the two germline ends. The CDR3 DNA is TGTGCCAGCAGTTTAGCTAGGGAGCAGTTCTTC. Its translation: CASSLAREQFF.

This clone was observed a single time. The V and J genes are TRBV18 and TRBJ1-5, with 9 nucleotides matching TRBD1. Germline CDR1 KGHSH, CDR2 LQKENI. This CDR3 has 15 amino acids. Trimming cost V 3 bases and J 1 base; bases outside gene matches: 1. The CDR3 coding sequence is TGTGCCAGCTCACCGACAGGGGGGAGCAATCAGCCCCAGCATTTT. This sequence encodes CASSPTGGSNQPQHF.

The chain uses TRBV24-1 and TRBJ2-1, with 13 bases fitting TRBD2. Trimming cost V 5 bases and J 4 bases; bases outside gene matches: 10. The length of the CDR3 is 18 residues. In germline, CDR1 is KGHDR, CDR2 SFDVKD. The CDR3 protein is CATSVRRTSGSNYNEQFF. The CDR3 nucleotides read TGTGCCACCAGTGTCCGTAGGACTAGCGGGAGTAATTACAATGAGCAGTTCTTC.

This clone has a single count. CDR3 DNA: TGTGCCAGTAGTGCGGGACTAGCGGGAGGGGTAGGCTACGAGCAGTACTTC. Encoded protein: CASSAGLAGGVGYEQYF. The chain is built from TRBV19 and TRBJ2-7, with 16 bases fitting TRBD2. CDR1 and CDR2 (germline): LNHDA, SQIVND (reference sequence). The CDR3 spans 17 residues. Trimming at V came to 5 bases and at J to 3 bases, leaving 7 bases not matched to a gene.

V and J are TRBV11-2 and TRBJ2-6; a possible D gene is TRBD1 (6 bases). This CDR3 is built from 17 residues. Germline V gene data show CDR1 as SGHAT and CDR2 as FQNNGV. V lost 4 bases and J lost 0, with 13 bases in between. CDR3 sequence: CASSSLWDNSGANVLTF. The CDR3, as DNA: TGTGCCAGCAGCTCTTTGTGGGACAACTCTGGGGCCAACGTCCTGACTTTC.

This chain connects TRBV15 to TRBJ2-1; perhaps TRBD2 as D (5 bases). This CDR3 has 17 amino acids. The germline V and J ends were trimmed by 0 bases and 0 bases, with 12 bases remaining between them. Germline V gives CDR1 LNHNV, CDR2 YYDKDF (reference sequence). The DNA of the CDR3 is TGTGCCACCAGCAGAGAGCCGCCGGGGATCTCCTACAATGAGCAGTTCTTC. The encoded protein is CATSREPPGISYNEQFF.

The chain combines TRBV18 with TRBJ2-7; 8 nucleotides match TRBD2. Trimming cost V 2 bases and J 3 bases; bases outside gene matches: 9. The CDR3 runs 16 residues. CDR1 and CDR2 (germline): KGHSH, LQKENI. CDR3 residues: CASSPRGAGESYEQYF. As DNA, the CDR3 is TGTGCCAGCTCACCAAGGGGAGCGGGAGAAAGCTACGAGCAGTACTTC.

The genes are TRBV28 and TRBJ2-1; tentative D call: TRBD2 (6 bases). CDR3 length: 14 residues. Between the trimmed V and J ends, which lost 8 bases and 4 bases, there was a span of 15 bases. In germline, CDR1 is MDHEN, CDR2 SYDVKM. The CDR3 protein is CASSSGVFYNEQFF. The CDR3 DNA reads TGTGCCAGCTCGTCGGGAGTTTTTTACAATGAGCAGTTCTTC.

The chain uses TRBV19 and TRBJ1-2, with 8 bases fitting TRBD1. With V trimmed by 7 bases and J by 4 bases, 8 bases remained unmatched. Germline CDR1 reads LNHDA; CDR2 reads SQIVND (reference sequence). The CDR3 has 14 residues. CDR3 protein: CASTGLDRGYGYTF. DNA of the CDR3: TGTGCCAGTACAGGCCTCGACAGGGGCTATGGCTACACCTTC.

This clone was detected only a few times. V and J are TRBV2 and TRBJ2-7; 9 nucleotides match TRBD1. Germline CDR1 SNHLY, CDR2 FYNNEI. The CDR3 runs 15 residues. Trimming removed 3 bases from V and 5 bases from J; junction bases left unmatched: 8. Here the CDR3 reads CASSDPDRGLHEQYF. Written as DNA, the CDR3 is TGTGCCAGCAGTGATCCGGACAGGGGACTCCACGAGCAGTACTTC.

The table lists this clone with a few counts. This chain joins TRBV30 and TRBJ1-2, with unresolved D. Trimming cost V 0 bases and J 0 bases, with 8 bases left between them. The CDR3 contains 14 residues. Germline loops: CDR1 GTSNPN, CDR2 SVGIG (reference sequence). CDR3 DNA: TGTGCCTGGAGTGTCCTTACGGCTAACTATGGCTACACCTTC. Protein sequence: CAWSVLTANYGYTF.

This chain connects TRBV5-1 to TRBJ1-4; D uncertain. V dropped 4 bases and J dropped 7 bases, with 17 bases sitting between them. This CDR3 has 15 residues. Germline V lookup: CDR1 SGHRS, CDR2 YFSETQ. This CDR3 is CASSPFRPGGEKLFF. The CDR3, as DNA: TGCGCCAGCAGCCCTTTTCGACCCGGCGGTGAAAAACTGTTTTTT.

Notes on this clone: Lacking the conserved final phenylalanine or tryptophan, this CDR3 likely reflects a read error. It is unclear where the CDR3 begins or ends on the DNA, so no DNA is shown, and the CDR3 is as TCRdb lists it. V and J are TRBV19 and TRBJ2-7; the table gives TRBD1 as D, unverified against the DNA. In germline, CDR1 is LNHDA, CDR2 SQIVND (reference sequence). The CDR3 has 8 residues if both end residues are counted. CDR3 sequence reads: CVPPGQFL.

The chain combines TRBV5-1 with TRBJ2-3, with 11 nucleotides matching TRBD1. The CDR3 is made up of 14 amino acids. V was pared by 9 bases and J by 2 bases, with 5 bases of the junction left unmatched. The V gene's germline CDR1 is SGHRS and CDR2 YFSETQ. CDR3 nucleotide sequence: TGCGCCACCTCGGGACAGGGGGTCACAGATACGCAGTATTTT. Amino acid sequence: CATSGQGVTDTQYF.

The chain links TRBV21-1 to TRBJ1-5. TRBV21-1 is designated a pseudogene. The CDR3 loop spans 14 amino acids. CDR3 protein: CASSKRVGGQPQHF. As DNA, the CDR3 is TGTGCCAGCAGCAAGAGGGTAGGAGGGCAGCCCCAGCATTTT.

This sequence joins TRBV24-1 and TRBJ2-3; no clear D. Germline lookup yields CDR1 KGHDR and CDR2 SFDVKD. CDR3 size: 12 residues. Between the trimmed V and J ends, which lost 5 bases and 5 bases, there was a span of 7 bases. CDR3 nucleotides: TGTGCCACCAGTGTGAGGAAAGATACGCAGTATTTT. Translating it yields CATSVRKDTQYF.

The sample holds one count of this clone. The rearrangement joins TRBV2 to TRBJ2-7; 7 positions agree with TRBD1. The CDR3 is 14 residues long. V trimming: 3 bases; J trimming: 2 bases; junction bases outside the gene matches: 4. CDR1 is SNHLY, CDR2 FYNNEI, per germline. The CDR3 nucleotides are TGTGCCAGCAGTGACAGGACAGGTACCTACGAGCAGTACTTC. Protein: CASSDRTGTYEQYF. The variable domain in full, completed from reference TRBV2 and TRBJ2-7, reads EPEVTQTPSHQVTQMGQEVILRCVPISNHLYFYWYRQILGQKVEFLVSFYNNEISEKSEIFDDQFSVERPDGSNFTLKIRSTKLEDSAMYFCASSDRTGTYEQYFGPGTRLTVT.

This clone was seen a single time. The chain combines TRBV10-3 with TRBJ1-5; 12 nucleotides agree with TRBD1. From germline, CDR1 is ENHRY and CDR2 SYGVKD. V lost 8 bases and J lost 8; bases outside the gene matches: 7. The CDR3 totals 14 residues. The CDR3 loop reads CAIGGQGAIEPQHF. CDR3 nucleotide sequence: TGTGCCATCGGGGGACAGGGGGCGATTGAGCCCCAGCATTTT.